The 21 T cell receptor beta chains presented below share a single source sample, sequenced in a study of tumor-infiltrating lymphocytes in primary liver carcinoma (dated by TCRdb to the late 2010s). Total RNA and DNA were co-extracted from about 20-30 mg of bulk tissue with the AllPrep DNA/RNA mini kit, without cell sorting. Sequencing was performed on an Illumina HiSeq 2500. Starting from roughly 500 ng total RNA, TCRbeta-specific cDNA was produced by reverse transcription with a constant-region primer and ProtoScript II reverse transcriptase. Construction of the TCRbeta libraries relied on three nested rounds of multiplex PCR, following a slightly modified ARM-PCR procedure. Each of the first two PCR rounds ran for approximately 9 cycles using multiplex TRBV1-TRBV30 forward primers together with a Cbeta reverse primer. TCRdb reprocessing: public reads trimmed at Q25 with fastp, clones called with MiXCR, in-frame beta chains kept. Merged by CDR3 protein, the rows form single entries marked with the most common genes and DNA. The sample table lists around 99,000 distinct CDR3 sequences, around 68% of them with a count of one. The ten largest clones capture around 27% of the sample.

The sequenced sample consisted of tumor-adjacent normal liver tissue. These receptors all come from a man aged 40-50 years with primary liver carcinoma and hepatitis B virus infection.

Regarding this clonotype: A read error is possible here, since a much larger clone lies one base away. J is TRBJ2-5 and V is TRBV5-1; the D call may be TRBD1 or TRBD2 (5 bases each). This CDR3 is built from 14 residues. CDR1 SGHRS and CDR2 YFSETQ come from the germline V gene. The CDR3 loop reads CASSYGAGRENQYF. CDR3 coding DNA: TGCGCCAGCTCCTACGGGGCAGGGAGAGAGAACCAGTACTTC. The whole variable domain, filled in from reference TRBV5-1 and TRBJ2-5, reads KAGVTQTPRYLIKTRGQQVTLSCSPISGHRSVSWYQQTPGQGLQFLFEYFSETQRNKGNFPGRFSGRQFSNSRSEMNVSTLELGDSALYLCASSYGAGRENQYFGPGTRLLVL.

About this clonotype: A much larger clone is a single base away; this may be a read error. The rearrangement uses TRBV30 and TRBJ2-3, with no clear D. The CDR3 covers 13 residues. Germline assignment: CDR1 GTSNPN and CDR2 SVGIG (reference sequence). The CDR3 is CTWSVLATDTQYF. Here the CDR3 DNA reads TGTACCTGGAGTGTTTTAGCCACAGATACGCAGTATTTT.

On this clonotype itself: No conserved phenylalanine or tryptophan ends this CDR3, so it is likely a read error. Because the CDR3's place on the DNA is in doubt, the DNA is left out and the CDR3 is given as listed by TCRdb. The chain employs TRBV29-1 and TRBJ2-3; the table's D call, TRBD1, has no DNA check behind it. In germline, CDR1 is SQVTM, CDR2 ANQGSEA. 12 amino acids form the CDR3, both terminal residues included. CDR3: CSVAGERHGEYL.

The rearrangement joins TRBV6-5 to TRBJ1-1, with 7 nucleotides matching TRBD1. CDR1 is MNHEY, CDR2 SVGAGI, per germline. The length of the CDR3 is 13 residues. CDR3 sequence reads: CGSSPTGTTEAFF. The CDR3 nucleotides are TGTGGCAGTTCCCCGACAGGGACCACTGAAGCTTTCTTT.

In the case of this clonotype: The junction shows a germline mismatch at one end, possibly a read error. V gene TRBV5-1 combines with J gene TRBJ1-2, with D maybe TRBD1 (5 bases). The CDR3 totals 18 residues. CDR1 is SGHRS, CDR2 YFSETQ, per germline. The CDR3 loop reads CTSSLAGVVRATGYGYTF. The CDR3 region has the DNA TGCACCAGCAGCTTGGCCGGTGTCGTCAGGGCAACGGGCTATGGCTACACCTTC.

The V call is TRBV28, the J call TRBJ2-3, with D uncertain. CDR3 length equals 15 residues. V shed 0 bases and J shed 5 bases, with 12 bases lying between them. In germline, CDR1 is MDHEN, CDR2 SYDVKM. CDR3 loop: CASSLWGRTQDTQYF. In DNA form, the CDR3 reads TGTGCCAGCAGTTTATGGGGCAGAACCCAAGATACGCAGTATTTT.

On this clonotype: Because the CDR3 is missing its conserved closing phenylalanine or tryptophan, this is likely a read error. The chain couples TRBV5-4 to TRBJ2-1, with D unclear. Germline CDR1 and CDR2: SGHNT and YYREEE (reference sequence). CDR3 length: 15 amino acids. Written as DNA, the CDR3 is TGTACCAGCAGCGCCGGTTACAGCTCCTACAATGACCAGTTCCTC. It is translated as CTSSAGYSSYNDQFL.

Concerning this clonotype itself: At one of its ends the junction is not consistent with the germline gene, which may arise from a read error. The J gene is TRBJ2-3, the V gene TRBV11-2; the match to TRBD2 covers 8 bases. This CDR3 comprises 16 residues. Germline V gene sequence: CDR1 SGHAT, CDR2 FQNNGV. CDR3 nucleotides: TGTGCCAGCAGCTTAAAAAGCGGGAGATTAACAGACACGCAGTTTTTT. This gives the protein CASSLKSGRLTDTQFF.

Concerning this clonotype: Germline is not matched at one junction end, which may reflect a read error. The chain carries TRBV6-1 and TRBJ2-5; D not resolved. Germline assignment: CDR1 MNHNS and CDR2 SASEGT. The CDR3 length is 13 residues. CDR3 residues: CANSERHQETQYF. The CDR3 DNA reads as TGTGCCAACAGTGAACGACATCAAGAGACCCAGTACTTC.

The J gene is TRBJ2-1, the V gene TRBV12-3 or TRBV12-4; D gene unclear. V was pared by 4 bases and J by 7 bases, with 11 bases between. This CDR3 spans 13 amino acids. DNA for the CDR3: TGTGCCAGCAGTTCGGCAGTGGTGAATGAGCAGTTCTTC. The encoded protein is CASSSAVVNEQFF.

This rearrangement joins TRBV10-1 to TRBJ2-2; D perhaps matches TRBD2 (6 bases). The CDR3 covers 15 residues. V was clipped by 3 bases and J by 14 bases, with 22 bases between them. Germline V lookup: CDR1 WNHNN, CDR2 SYGVQD (reference sequence). CDR3 DNA: TGCGCCAGCAGTGAAGGCGGGACGAACACCGAGGACCTGTTTTTT. It encodes CASSEGGTNTEDLFF.

Concerning this clonotype: An end of the junction differs from the germline gene, which may be a read error. This rearrangement joins TRBV6-2 or TRBV6-3 to TRBJ2-1; 10 bases match TRBD2. Germline-derived CDR1 and CDR2 are MNHEY and SVGEGT. The CDR3 is 16 residues long. CDR3 DNA: TGTGCGAGCAGTCCCGGGACTAGCGTGAGGGGGCATGAGCAGTTCTTC. As protein: CASSPGTSVRGHEQFF.

Notes on this clonotype: The missing conserved phenylalanine or tryptophan at the end of this CDR3 makes a read error likely. The limits of the CDR3 on the DNA are not certain, so only TCRdb's listed CDR3 is given. The V gene is TRBV29-1, the J gene TRBJ2-5; TRBD2, the table's D call, lacks a check against the DNA. CDR1 is SQVTM and CDR2 is ANQGSEA in the germline V gene. Both ends counted, the CDR3 spans 12 residues. The CDR3 protein is CSVDGLQETQYL.

As concerns this clonotype: A read error may explain this, as a much larger clone is one base away. This chain uses TRBV14 with TRBJ2-7, with TRBD2 as a possible D gene (6 bases). Germline CDR1 SGHDN, CDR2 FVKESK. CDR3 length equals 16 residues. The CDR3 DNA is TGTGTCAGCAGCCAAGGAGGGGCGGCTAATACCTACGAGCAGTACTTC. It encodes CVSSQGGAANTYEQYF. The complete variable domain, with remaining parts taken from reference TRBV14 and TRBJ2-7, reads EAGVTQFPSHSVIEKGQTVTLRCDPISGHDNLYWYRRVMGKEIKFLLHFVKESKQDESGMPNNRFLAERTGGTYSTLKVQPAELEDSGVYFCVSSQGGAANTYEQYFGPGTRLTVT.

The V call is TRBV11-2, the J call TRBJ2-7, with a weak D call TRBD2 (6 bases). The germline V and J ends were trimmed by 4 bases and 5 bases, with 12 bases remaining between them. This CDR3 has 13 residues. Germline assignment: CDR1 SGHAT and CDR2 FQNNGV. CDR3 sequence (DNA): TGTGCCAGCAGCTCCAGTCTAGCGCACGAGCAGTACGTC. Translation: CASSSSLAHEQYV.

To note about this clonotype: This may arise from a read error, as a much more abundant clone is one base away. The chain links TRBV7-9 to TRBJ2-2; TRBD1 might be the D (5 bases). The CDR3 loop spans 15 amino acids. Germline V lookup: CDR1 SEHNR, CDR2 FQNEAQ (reference sequence). The CDR3: CASSLKGRNIGELFF. Written as DNA, the CDR3 is TGTGCCAGCAGCTTAAAGGGGCGGAACATCGGGGAGCTGTTTTTT. Combining the CDR3 with reference TRBV7-9 and TRBJ2-2 gives the whole variable domain DTGVSQNPRHKITKRGQNVTFRCDPISEHNRLYWYRQTLGQGPEFLTYFQNEAQLEKSRLLSDRFSAERPKGSFSTLEIQRTEQGDSAMYLCASSLKGRNIGELFFGEGSRLTVL.

Regarding this clonotype: A read error may account for a junction end that differs from germline. This rearrangement joins TRBV5-4 to TRBJ1-4; D not certain. Germline-derived CDR1 and CDR2 are SGHNT and YYREEE (reference sequence). CDR3 length equals 11 residues. The CDR3 DNA follows: TGTGCCGGCAGCTTGGGCGAAAAACTGTTTTTT. Protein product: CAGSLGEKLFF.

With regard to this clonotype: One end of the junction varies from germline; a read error may be responsible. The J gene is TRBJ2-1, the V gene TRBV11-2, with 7 bases lining up with TRBD2. CDR3 length: 18 residues. Germline CDR1 SGHAT, CDR2 FQNNGV. CDR3 loop: CASRPTGGTAGSDNEQFF. In DNA, the CDR3 is TGTGCCAGCAGACCGACCGGGGGGACTGCGGGAAGCGACAATGAACAGTTCTTC.

This clonotype was seen at least ten times. V and J are TRBV6-5 and TRBJ2-7; 8 nucleotides agree with TRBD1. The CDR3 totals 13 residues. The germline V gene has CDR1 MNHEY and CDR2 SVGAGI. J was trimmed by 7 bases and V by 6 bases; bases with no gene match: 8. CDR3 amino acids: CASSTDRVREQYF. As DNA, the CDR3 is TGTGCCAGCAGCACGGACAGGGTGAGGGAGCAGTACTTC.

This clonotype was seen ten or more times. This rearrangement joins TRBV6-5 to TRBJ2-4; 7 bases line up with TRBD1. The germline CDR1 and CDR2 sequences are MNHEY and SVGAGI. The CDR3 loop spans 15 amino acids. With 5 bases clipped from V and 1 base from J, the junction kept 5 bases outside the gene matches. The CDR3 DNA reads TGTGCCAGCAGTCTCACGGGACAGGCCAAAAACATTCAGTACTTC. Residues: CASSLTGQAKNIQYF.

This chain uses TRBV6-5 with TRBJ2-7, with a possible D match to TRBD2 (6 bases). With 9 bases removed from V and 6 bases from J, the gap between germline ends came to 21 bases. This CDR3 region has 14 residues. Germline values: CDR1 MNHEY, CDR2 SVGAGI. The CDR3 sequence: CASNREQRVVEQYF. The DNA for the CDR3 is TGTGCCAGTAACCGGGAGCAGAGGGTGGTCGAGCAGTACTTC.